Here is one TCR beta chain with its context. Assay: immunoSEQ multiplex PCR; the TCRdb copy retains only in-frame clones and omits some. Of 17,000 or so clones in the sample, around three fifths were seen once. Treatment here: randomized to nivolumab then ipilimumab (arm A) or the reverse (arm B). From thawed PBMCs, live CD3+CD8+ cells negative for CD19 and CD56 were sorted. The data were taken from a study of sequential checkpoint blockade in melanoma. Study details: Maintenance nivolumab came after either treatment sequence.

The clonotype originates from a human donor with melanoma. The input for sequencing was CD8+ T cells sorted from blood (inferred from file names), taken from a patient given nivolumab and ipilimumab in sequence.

The CDR3 DNA is TGTGCCAGCAGCACGAAGGGACAGAACTATGGCTACACCTTC. Translating it yields CASSTKGQNYGYTF. The chain uses TRBV13 and TRBJ1-2, with 7 bases aligning to TRBD1. After removal of 5 bases from V and 2 bases from J, the junction contained 5 bases not matched to a gene. The CDR3 covers 14 residues. Germline CDR1 PRHDT, CDR2 FYEKMQ (reference sequence).